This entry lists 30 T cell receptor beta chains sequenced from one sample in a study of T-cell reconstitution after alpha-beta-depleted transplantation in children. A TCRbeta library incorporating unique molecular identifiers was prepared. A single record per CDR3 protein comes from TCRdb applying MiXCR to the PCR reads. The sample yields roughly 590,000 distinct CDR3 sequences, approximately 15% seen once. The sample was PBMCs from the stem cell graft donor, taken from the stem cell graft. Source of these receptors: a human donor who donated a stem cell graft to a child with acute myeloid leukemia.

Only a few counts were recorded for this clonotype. CDR3 in DNA: TGCAGCGTCCCGAGGGAACCATCCTACAATGAGCAGTTCTTC. It specifies CSVPREPSYNEQFF. V is TRBV29-1 and J is TRBJ2-1; D might be TRBD2 (5 bases). CDR1 SQVTM and CDR2 ANQGSEA come from the germline V gene. The CDR3 has 14 amino acids. Trimming took off 6 bases at V and 1 base at J, with 13 bases between the two ends.

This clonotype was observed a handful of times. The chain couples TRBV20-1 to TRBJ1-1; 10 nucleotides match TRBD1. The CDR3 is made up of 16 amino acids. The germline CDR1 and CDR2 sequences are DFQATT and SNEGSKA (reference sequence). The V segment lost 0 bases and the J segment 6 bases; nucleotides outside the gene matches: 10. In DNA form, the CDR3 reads TGCAGTGCTAGAGATGTGGGGACAGGGGAGGTGGCTGAAGCTTTCTTT. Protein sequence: CSARDVGTGEVAEAFF.

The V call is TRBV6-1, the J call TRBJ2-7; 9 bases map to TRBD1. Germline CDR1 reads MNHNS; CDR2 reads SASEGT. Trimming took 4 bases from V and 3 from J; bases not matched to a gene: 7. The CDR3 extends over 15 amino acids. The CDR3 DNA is TGTGCCAGCAGTGTCCAACAGGGGGCTATCTACGAGCAGTACGTC. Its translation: CASSVQQGAIYEQYV.

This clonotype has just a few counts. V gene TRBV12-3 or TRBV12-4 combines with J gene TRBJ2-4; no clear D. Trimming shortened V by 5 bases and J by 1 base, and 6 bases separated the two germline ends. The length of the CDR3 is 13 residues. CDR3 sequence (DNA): TGTGCCAGCAGTCCCTCGGCCAAAAACATTCAGTACTTC. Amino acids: CASSPSAKNIQYF.

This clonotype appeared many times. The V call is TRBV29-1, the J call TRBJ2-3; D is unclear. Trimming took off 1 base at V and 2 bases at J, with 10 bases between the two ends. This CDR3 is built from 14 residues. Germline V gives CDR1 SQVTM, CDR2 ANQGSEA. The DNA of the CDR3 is TGCAGCGTTGAAGGGGCCAGTTTCACAGATACGCAGTATTTT. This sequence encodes CSVEGASFTDTQYF.

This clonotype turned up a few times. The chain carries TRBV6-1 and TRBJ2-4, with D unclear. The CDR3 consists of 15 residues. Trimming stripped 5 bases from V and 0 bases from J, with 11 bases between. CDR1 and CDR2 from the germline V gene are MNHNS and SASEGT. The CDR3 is CASSRESLAKNIQYF. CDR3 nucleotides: TGTGCCAGCAGTAGGGAAAGTTTAGCCAAAAACATTCAGTACTTC.

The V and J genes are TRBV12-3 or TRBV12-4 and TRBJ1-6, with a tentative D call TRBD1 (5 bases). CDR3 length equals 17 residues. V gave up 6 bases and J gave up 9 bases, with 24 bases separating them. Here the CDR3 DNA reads TGTGCCAGCAGGAGCAATCGACAGTTGCCTTCTCCTTCACCCCTCCACTTT. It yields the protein CASRSNRQLPSPSPLHF.

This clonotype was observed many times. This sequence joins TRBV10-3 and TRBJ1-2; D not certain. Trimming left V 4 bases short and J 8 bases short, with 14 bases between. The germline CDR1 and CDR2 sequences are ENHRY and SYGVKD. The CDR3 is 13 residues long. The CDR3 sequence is CAISATEGSGYTF. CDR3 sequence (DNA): TGTGCCATCAGTGCCACCGAGGGAAGCGGCTACACCTTC.

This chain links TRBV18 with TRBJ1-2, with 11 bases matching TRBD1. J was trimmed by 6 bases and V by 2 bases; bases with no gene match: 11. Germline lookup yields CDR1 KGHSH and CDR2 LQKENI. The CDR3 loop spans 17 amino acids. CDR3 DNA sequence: TGTGCCAGCTCACCAGACATTTGGACAGGGGGCGCCGATGGCTACACCTTC. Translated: CASSPDIWTGGADGYTF.

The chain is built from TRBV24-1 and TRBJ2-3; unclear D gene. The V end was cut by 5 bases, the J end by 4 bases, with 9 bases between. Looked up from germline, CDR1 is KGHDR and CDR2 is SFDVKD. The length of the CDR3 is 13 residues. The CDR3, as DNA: TGTGCCACCAGTGGGCCACGGTCAGATACGCAGTATTTT. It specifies CATSGPRSDTQYF.

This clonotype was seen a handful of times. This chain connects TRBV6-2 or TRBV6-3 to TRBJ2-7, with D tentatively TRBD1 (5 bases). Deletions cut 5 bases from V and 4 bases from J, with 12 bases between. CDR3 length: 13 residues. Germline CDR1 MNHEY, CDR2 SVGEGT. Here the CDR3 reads CASSRPGSYEQYV. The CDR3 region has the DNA TGTGCCAGCAGTAGACCAGGGTCTTACGAGCAGTACGTC.

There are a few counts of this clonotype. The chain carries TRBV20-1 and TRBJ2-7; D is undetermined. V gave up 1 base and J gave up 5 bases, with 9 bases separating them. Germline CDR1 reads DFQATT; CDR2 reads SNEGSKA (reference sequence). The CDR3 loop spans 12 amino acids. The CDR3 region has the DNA TGCAGTGCTAGAGTTGCGGCAGACGAGCAGTACGTC. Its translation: CSARVAADEQYV.

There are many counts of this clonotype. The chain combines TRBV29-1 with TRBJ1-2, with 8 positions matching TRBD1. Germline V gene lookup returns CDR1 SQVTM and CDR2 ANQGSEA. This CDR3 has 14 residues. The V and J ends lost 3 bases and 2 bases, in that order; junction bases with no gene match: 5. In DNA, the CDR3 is TGCAGCGTTGAGCAGGGGGCTCGAAACTATGGCTACACCTTC. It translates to CSVEQGARNYGYTF.

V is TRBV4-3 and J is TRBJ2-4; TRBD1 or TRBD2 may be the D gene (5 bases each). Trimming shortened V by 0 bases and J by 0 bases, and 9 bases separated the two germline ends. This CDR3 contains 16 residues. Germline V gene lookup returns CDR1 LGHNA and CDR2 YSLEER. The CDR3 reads CASSQDGGGAKNIQYF. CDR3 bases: TGCGCCAGCAGCCAAGATGGTGGGGGAGCCAAAAACATTCAGTACTTC.

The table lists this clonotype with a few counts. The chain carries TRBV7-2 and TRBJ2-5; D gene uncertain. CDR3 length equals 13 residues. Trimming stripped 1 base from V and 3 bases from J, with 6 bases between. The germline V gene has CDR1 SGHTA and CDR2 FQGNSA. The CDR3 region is CASSLEVEETQYF. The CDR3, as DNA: TGTGCCAGCAGCTTAGAAGTGGAAGAGACCCAGTACTTC.

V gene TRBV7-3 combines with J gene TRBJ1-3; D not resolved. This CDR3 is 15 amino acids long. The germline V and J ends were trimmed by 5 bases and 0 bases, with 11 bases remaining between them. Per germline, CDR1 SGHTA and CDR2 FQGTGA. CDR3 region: CASSPSAGSGNTIYF. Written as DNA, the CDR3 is TGTGCCAGCAGCCCCTCAGCGGGCTCTGGAAACACCATATATTTT.

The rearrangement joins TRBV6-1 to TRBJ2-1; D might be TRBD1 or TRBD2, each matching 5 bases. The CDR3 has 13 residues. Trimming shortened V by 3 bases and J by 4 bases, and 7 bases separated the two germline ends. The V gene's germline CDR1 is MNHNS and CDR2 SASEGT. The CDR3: CASSEGPYNEQFF. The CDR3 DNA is TGTGCCAGCAGTGAGGGACCTTACAATGAGCAGTTCTTC.

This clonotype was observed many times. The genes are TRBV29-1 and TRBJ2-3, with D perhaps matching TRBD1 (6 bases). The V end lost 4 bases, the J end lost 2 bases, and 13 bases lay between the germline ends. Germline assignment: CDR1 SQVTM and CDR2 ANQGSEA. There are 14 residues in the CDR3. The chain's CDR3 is CSVARQDLTDTQYF. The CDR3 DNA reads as TGCAGCGTTGCAAGACAGGATCTCACAGATACGCAGTATTTT.

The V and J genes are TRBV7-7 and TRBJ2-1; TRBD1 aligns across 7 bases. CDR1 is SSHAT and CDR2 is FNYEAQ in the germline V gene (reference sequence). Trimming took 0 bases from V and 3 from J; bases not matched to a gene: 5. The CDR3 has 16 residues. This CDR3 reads CASSLAPTGIYNEQFF. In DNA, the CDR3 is TGTGCCAGCAGCTTAGCTCCGACAGGGATCTACAATGAGCAGTTCTTC.

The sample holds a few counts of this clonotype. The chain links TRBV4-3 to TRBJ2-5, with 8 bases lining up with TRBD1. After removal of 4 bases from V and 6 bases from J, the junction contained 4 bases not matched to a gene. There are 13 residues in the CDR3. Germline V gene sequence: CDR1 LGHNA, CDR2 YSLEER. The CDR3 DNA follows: TGCGCCAGCAGCCCTCGACAGGGGCAGACCCAGTACTTC. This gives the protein CASSPRQGQTQYF.

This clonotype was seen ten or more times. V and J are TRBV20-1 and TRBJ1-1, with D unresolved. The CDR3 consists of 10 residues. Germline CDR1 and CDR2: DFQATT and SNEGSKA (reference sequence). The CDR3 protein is CRPLYTEAFF. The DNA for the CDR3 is TGCAGACCATTATACACTGAAGCTTTCTTT.

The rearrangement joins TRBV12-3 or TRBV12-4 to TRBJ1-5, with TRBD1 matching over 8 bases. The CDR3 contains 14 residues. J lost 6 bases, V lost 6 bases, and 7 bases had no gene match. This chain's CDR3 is CASSPQGARQPQHF. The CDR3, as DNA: TGTGCCAGCAGCCCGCAGGGGGCCCGTCAGCCCCAGCATTTT.

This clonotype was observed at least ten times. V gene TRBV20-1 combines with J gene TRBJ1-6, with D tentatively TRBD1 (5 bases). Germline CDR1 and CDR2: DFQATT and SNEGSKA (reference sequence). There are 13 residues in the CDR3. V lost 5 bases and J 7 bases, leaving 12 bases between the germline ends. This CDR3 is CSARLGANSPLHF. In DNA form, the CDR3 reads TGCAGTGCTCGGTTAGGGGCCAATTCACCCCTCCACTTT.

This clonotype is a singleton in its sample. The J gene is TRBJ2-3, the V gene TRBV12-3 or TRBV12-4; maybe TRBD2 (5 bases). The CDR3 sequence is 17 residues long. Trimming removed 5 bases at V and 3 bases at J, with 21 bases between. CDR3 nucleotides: TGTGCCAGCAGTCTTCCTCATTACCCCCGGGGAACAGATACGCAGTATTTT. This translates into CASSLPHYPRGTDTQYF.

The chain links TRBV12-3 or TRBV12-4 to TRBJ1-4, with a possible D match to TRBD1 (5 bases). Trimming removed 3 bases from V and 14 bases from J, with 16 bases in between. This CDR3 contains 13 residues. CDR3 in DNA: TGTGCCAGCAGTTTCTCCCCAGCCGGGGGGCTGTTTTTT. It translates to CASSFSPAGGLFF.

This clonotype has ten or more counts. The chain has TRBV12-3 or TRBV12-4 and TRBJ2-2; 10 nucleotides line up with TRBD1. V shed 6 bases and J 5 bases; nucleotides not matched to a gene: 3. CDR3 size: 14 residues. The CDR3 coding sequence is TGTGCCAGCAGGGGACAGGGGATTACCGGGGAGCTGTTTTTT. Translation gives CASRGQGITGELFF.

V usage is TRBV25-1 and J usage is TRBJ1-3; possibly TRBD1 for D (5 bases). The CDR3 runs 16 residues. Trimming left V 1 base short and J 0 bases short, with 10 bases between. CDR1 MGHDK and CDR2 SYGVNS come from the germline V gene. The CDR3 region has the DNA TGTGCCAGCAGTGAATGGACAATCCACTCTGGAAACACCATATATTTT. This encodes CASSEWTIHSGNTIYF.

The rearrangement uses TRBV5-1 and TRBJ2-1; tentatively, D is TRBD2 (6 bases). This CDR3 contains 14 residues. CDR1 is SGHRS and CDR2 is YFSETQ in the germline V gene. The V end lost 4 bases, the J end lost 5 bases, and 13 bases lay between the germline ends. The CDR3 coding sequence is TGCGCCAGCAGCCTCTCCGGGACTGACAATGAGCAGTTCTTC. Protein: CASSLSGTDNEQFF.

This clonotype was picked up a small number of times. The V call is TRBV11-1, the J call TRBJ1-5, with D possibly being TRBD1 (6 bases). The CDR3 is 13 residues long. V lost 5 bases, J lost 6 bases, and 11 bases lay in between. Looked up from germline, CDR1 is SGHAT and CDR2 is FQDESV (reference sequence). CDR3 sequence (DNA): TGTGCCAGCAGCGCAGACAGGATTCAGCCCCAGCATTTT. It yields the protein CASSADRIQPQHF.

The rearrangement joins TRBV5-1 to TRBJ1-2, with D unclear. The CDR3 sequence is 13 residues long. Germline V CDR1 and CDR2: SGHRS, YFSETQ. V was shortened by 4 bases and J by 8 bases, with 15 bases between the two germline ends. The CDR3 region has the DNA TGCGCCAGCAGCCAACAAATTAGTGAAGGCTACACCTTC. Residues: CASSQQISEGYTF.